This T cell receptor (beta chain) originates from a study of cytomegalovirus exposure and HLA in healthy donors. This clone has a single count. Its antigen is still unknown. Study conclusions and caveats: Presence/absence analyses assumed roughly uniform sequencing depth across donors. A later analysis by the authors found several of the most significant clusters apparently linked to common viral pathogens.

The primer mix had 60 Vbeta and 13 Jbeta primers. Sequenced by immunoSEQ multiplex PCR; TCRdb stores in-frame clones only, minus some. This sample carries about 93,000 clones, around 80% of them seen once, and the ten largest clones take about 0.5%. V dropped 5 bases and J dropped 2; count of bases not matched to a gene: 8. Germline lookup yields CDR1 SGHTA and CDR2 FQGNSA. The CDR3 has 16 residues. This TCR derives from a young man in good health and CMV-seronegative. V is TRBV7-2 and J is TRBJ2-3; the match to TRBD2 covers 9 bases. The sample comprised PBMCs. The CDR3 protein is CASSLNSGGSTDTQYF. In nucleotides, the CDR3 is TGTGCCAGCAGCCTGAATAGCGGGGGATCCACAGATACGCAGTATTTT.